This T cell receptor (beta chain) is drawn from a study of tumor-infiltrating lymphocytes in primary liver carcinoma. About the research overall: Read depth, roughly 3.5 to 8 million productive TCRbeta reads, did not differ significantly between tissues. Study results and caveats: Among the pair types, tumor region pairs showed more overlap than tumor-adjacent and tumor-blood pairs.

This CDR3 spans 14 amino acids. CDR1 SGHDN and CDR2 FVKESK come from the germline V gene. V gave up 3 bases and J gave up 7 bases; unmatched junction bases: 8. From roughly 0.5 ug total RNA, TCR beta cDNA was generated with a primer in the constant region. Libraries of TCR beta came from three nested multiplex PCR rounds with slightly modified ARM-PCR. Use of TRBV1-TRBV30 forward primers with a C-beta reverse primer characterized the first two PCR rounds, which lasted around 10 cycles each. TCRdb recomputed calls from the multiplex PCR reads with MiXCR, one row per CDR3 protein. This sample has about 120,000 distinct CDR3 sequences; around 60% occur once, and the top ten carry around 9.3%. The source material, 20-30 mg of unsorted bulk tissue, was used to co-extract RNA and DNA. Tumor samples were assessed, and every one had over 85% viable tumor cells. On this clonotype: Antigen: not known. This CDR3 is missing its conserved last phenylalanine or tryptophan, likely due to a read error.

The sequenced sample consisted of liver tumor tissue from sampling region 1. The subset is: tumor region T1, superior pole. This clonotype was sampled from a woman in her fifties or sixties with primary liver carcinoma and hepatitis B virus infection. The J gene is TRBJ2-7, the V gene TRBV14; 8 bases map to TRBD1. CDR3: CASSHQSTGGEQYL. The CDR3 coding sequence is TGTGCCAGCAGCCATCAATCAACAGGGGGGGAGCAGTACTTA.